These 12 T cell receptor beta chains were all obtained from the same sample, sequenced in a study of T cells in Graves' hyperthyroidism and ophthalmopathy. TCR beta CDR3 region amplification was performed from RNA transcripts. When the TCR CDR3 underwent first-round RT-PCR, the HTBI primer set was used. TCRdb re-called the multiplex PCR reads with MiXCR, one entry per CDR3 protein. The sample lists about 410,000 distinct CDR3 sequences, about 15% occurring once. Sequenced input: blood. These receptors all stem from a man aged 18 to 29 with Graves' ophthalmopathy.

In DNA form, the CDR3 reads TGCAGCGTACGACTAGCGGGATACTACGAGCAGTACTTC. Its translation: CSVRLAGYYEQYF. The chain combines TRBV29-1 with TRBJ2-7; 11 bases align to TRBD2. V lost 6 bases to trimming and J lost 3 bases; unmatched junction nucleotides: 4. The germline gives CDR1 SQVTM, CDR2 ANQGSEA. The CDR3 is 13 amino acids.

The table lists this clonotype with many counts. The chain employs TRBV28 and TRBJ1-5; D possibly corresponds to TRBD1 (5 bases). The CDR3 has 15 residues. The V gene lost 4 bases and the J gene lost 2 bases, with 12 bases spanning the gap. From germline, CDR1 is MDHEN and CDR2 SYDVKM. The CDR3 reads CASSSQRGGNQPQHF. Here the CDR3 DNA reads TGTGCCAGCAGTTCTCAGAGGGGAGGCAATCAGCCCCAGCATTTT.

The sample holds a few counts of this clonotype. V gene TRBV5-4 combines with J gene TRBJ1-3; TRBD1 matches 7 bases. CDR3 size: 15 residues. V lost 2 bases and J lost 2; bases outside the gene matches: 4. Germline V gives CDR1 SGHNT, CDR2 YYREEE (reference sequence). In nucleotides, the CDR3 is TGTGCCAGCAGCTTCGGGACAGTTGCTGGAAACACCATATATTTT. It specifies CASSFGTVAGNTIYF.

The sample holds many counts of this clonotype. The J gene is TRBJ2-3, the V gene TRBV20-1; D uncertain. This CDR3 is 12 amino acids long. V was cut by 2 bases and J by 6 bases, with 9 bases left in between. Germline V gene lookup returns CDR1 DFQATT and CDR2 SNEGSKA (reference sequence). CDR3 nucleotides: TGCAGTGCTAGACCAGCAAGCGATACGCAGTATTTT. Amino acids: CSARPASDTQYF.

This chain uses TRBV6-1 with TRBJ2-1; TRBD2 agrees at 11 bases. From germline, CDR1 is MNHNS and CDR2 SASEGT. CDR3 length equals 15 residues. V was pared by 6 bases and J by 9 bases, with 10 bases of the junction left unmatched. The CDR3 region is CASSSTGLAEVEQFF. In DNA, the CDR3 is TGTGCCAGCAGCTCAACGGGACTAGCGGAGGTTGAGCAGTTCTTC.

This clonotype was seen repeatedly, ten times or more. The rearrangement joins TRBV7-8 to TRBJ2-3; D remains unclear. This CDR3 comprises 13 residues. Germline loops: CDR1 SGHVS, CDR2 FQNEAQ. The V gene lost 7 bases and the J gene lost 11 bases, with 19 bases spanning the gap. CDR3 DNA sequence: TGTGCCAGCAACTCGGGTGTGTGGGCCGAGCAGTATTTT. Translation gives CASNSGVWAEQYF.

This clonotype was recorded at least ten times. The CDR3 sequence: CASSPEGLSYEQYF. The CDR3 DNA is TGTGCCAGCAGCCCCGAGGGCCTCTCCTACGAGCAGTACTTC. The J gene is TRBJ2-7, the V gene TRBV7-8; perhaps TRBD2 as D (5 bases). Germline CDR1 reads SGHVS; CDR2 reads FQNEAQ. Trimming removed 5 bases at V and 0 bases at J, with 11 bases between. The CDR3 covers 14 residues.

This clonotype was counted many times. J is TRBJ1-1 and V is TRBV20-1; D perhaps matches TRBD1 (6 bases). Germline V lookup: CDR1 DFQATT, CDR2 SNEGSKA (reference sequence). The V and J ends lost 0 bases and 0 bases respectively, with 11 bases between them. The CDR3 covers 15 residues. The CDR3 loop reads CSARDLGGMNTEAFF. CDR3 bases: TGCAGTGCTAGAGATCTGGGGGGCATGAACACTGAAGCTTTCTTT.

The sample holds a few counts of this clonotype. The J gene is TRBJ1-2, the V gene TRBV20-1; D perhaps matches TRBD1 (5 bases). Germline CDR1 is DFQATT and CDR2 is SNEGSKA (reference sequence). Trimming took off 6 bases at V and 8 bases at J, with 16 bases between the two ends. This CDR3 comprises 12 residues. CDR3 loop: CSAPPLWGGYTF. As DNA, the CDR3 is TGCAGTGCCCCACCCTTGTGGGGCGGCTACACCTTC.

This clonotype was counted at least ten times. This rearrangement joins TRBV11-2 to TRBJ2-3; D not resolved. Germline lookup yields CDR1 SGHAT and CDR2 FQNNGV. This CDR3 has 12 amino acids. V gave up 2 bases and J gave up 2 bases, with 2 bases separating them. The CDR3, as DNA: TGTGCCAGCAGCTTACCCACAGATACGCAGTATTTT. It specifies CASSLPTDTQYF.

This clonotype was observed a handful of times. The rearrangement joins TRBV4-1 to TRBJ1-5; D possibly corresponds to TRBD1 (5 bases). V was pared by 4 bases and J by 4 bases, with 14 bases between. Germline V gene sequence: CDR1 MGHRA, CDR2 YSYEKL. The CDR3 loop spans 15 amino acids. CDR3 region: CASSLRGTKNQPQHF. The CDR3 coding sequence is TGCGCCAGCAGCCTAAGGGGAACAAAAAATCAGCCCCAGCATTTT.

A remark on this clonotype: One end of the junction is discordant with germline, which a read error may explain. The chain links TRBV27 to TRBJ1-5; D call uncertain. Per germline, CDR1 MNHEY and CDR2 SMNVEV (reference sequence). CDR3 length: 14 residues. CDR3 coding DNA: TGTGCCGGCAGCCCAGCGGGCCAGATAGCAGCCCAGCATTTT. Translation: CAGSPAGQIAAQHF.